Each of the 4 T cell receptor beta chains below was sequenced from the same sample in a study of response to subunit inactivated influenza vaccine. MiXCR, run by TCRdb on the RT-PCR reads, gives a single entry per CDR3 protein. Of about 800,000 distinct CDR3 sequences listed, over 20% are singletons. The sample consisted of PBMCs from blood, taken around 5 days after vaccination. These receptors all come from a man aged 45-65 years who received an inactivated influenza vaccine.

This clonotype was counted a few times. The chain employs TRBV4-1 and TRBJ2-2, with no clear D. The germline V gene has CDR1 MGHRA and CDR2 YSYEKL. The germline V and J ends were trimmed by 1 base and 5 bases, with 8 bases remaining between them. The CDR3 extends over 14 amino acids. The CDR3 nucleotides are TGCGCCAGCAGCCAAGTGGTTGAGACCGGGGAGCTGTTTTTT. As protein: CASSQVVETGELFF.

This clonotype was recorded a few times. This chain links TRBV7-9 with TRBJ2-5, with 9 bases lining up with TRBD2. This CDR3 is built from 16 residues. Trimming at V came to 2 bases and at J to 1 base, leaving 5 bases not matched to a gene. Germline CDR1 reads SEHNR; CDR2 reads FQNEAQ (reference sequence). The CDR3 here is CASSLSSGGFQETQYF. The CDR3, as DNA: TGTGCCAGCAGCTTATCCAGCGGGGGGTTCCAAGAGACCCAGTACTTC.

There are a few counts of this clonotype. The genes are TRBV27 and TRBJ2-7, with 10 bases fitting TRBD2. V shed 2 bases, J shed 2 bases, and the junction held 9 bases outside the gene matches. The CDR3 runs 17 residues. From germline, CDR1 is MNHEY and CDR2 SMNVEV (reference sequence). As DNA, the CDR3 is TGTGCCAGCAGTTTACCAAATCCTAGCGGGGGCCCCTACGAGCAGTACTTC. Residues: CASSLPNPSGGPYEQYF.

The table lists this clonotype with a few counts. V and J are TRBV6-2 or TRBV6-3 and TRBJ2-6; D remains unclear. CDR1 and CDR2 (germline): MNHEY, SVGEGT. This CDR3 region has 16 residues. V was pared by 7 bases and J by 0 bases, with 13 bases between. The CDR3 DNA reads as TGTGCCAGCACCCTAGGGCGTTACTCTGGGGCCAACGTCCTGACTTTC. Protein: CASTLGRYSGANVLTF.